This T cell receptor (beta chain) was documented in a study of blood T cell repertoires in COVID-19. Background on the study: PBMCs, B-cell-depleted T cells, or T cells provided the cDNA or gDNA that made up the material.

Generated by immunoSEQ multiplex PCR, the TCRdb table keeps only in-frame clones and is missing some. The sample lists 300,000 to 350,000 clones; 80% to 90% were seen once. Germline V gives CDR1 SGHAT, CDR2 FQNNGV. V was cut by 5 bases and J by 9 bases, with 16 bases left in between. This CDR3 is 13 amino acids long. The chain is built from TRBV11-2 and TRBJ1-1; tentatively, D is TRBD1 (6 bases). This TCR was recovered from a woman between 18 and 29 years old who had recovered from COVID-19. Source material: PBMCs or T cells enriched from blood (not recorded which). CDR3: CASSMRQAIQAFF. The CDR3 nucleotides are TGTGCCAGCAGCATGAGACAGGCCATACAAGCTTTCTTT.